These 23 T cell receptor beta chains came from one sample sequenced in a study of cytomegalovirus exposure and HLA in healthy donors. PCR primers comprised 60 Vbeta and 13 Jbeta primers. Method: immunoSEQ multiplex PCR; TCRdb's copy keeps in-frame clones and lacks some. The profile shows tens of thousands of clones, 70% to 85% of them singletons. Sequencing input: PBMCs. Source of these receptors: a man in his fifties or sixties in good health and CMV-seropositive.

This chain joins TRBV11-3 and TRBJ2-2; 11 nucleotides align to TRBD2. Unmatched junction bases numbered 12, after V lost 5 bases and J lost 4 bases. Germline CDR1 and CDR2: SGHNT and YENEEA. There are 18 residues in the CDR3. The CDR3 DNA sequence: TGTGCCAGCAGCCCCCGACTAGCGGGAATATGGGGCACCGGGGAGCTGTTTTTT. Translation: CASSPRLAGIWGTGELFF.

This clone appeared a few times. V is TRBV6-5 and J is TRBJ1-1; TRBD1 aligns across 8 bases. The ends lost 2 bases at V and 10 bases at J; junction bases unmatched: 9. The CDR3 runs 14 residues. CDR1 MNHEY and CDR2 SVGAGI come from the germline V gene. CDR3 amino acids: CASSYNRGGYGAFF. The CDR3 DNA reads TGTGCCAGCAGTTACAACAGGGGGGGTTACGGAGCTTTCTTT.

The rearrangement joins TRBV6-5 to TRBJ2-7, with a weak D call TRBD1 (6 bases). This CDR3 contains 10 residues. CDR1 MNHEY and CDR2 SVGAGI come from the germline V gene. Trimming took 4 bases from V and 9 from J, leaving 7 bases between them. The CDR3 is CASSSQGQYF. The DNA for the CDR3 is TGTGCCAGCAGTTCACAGGGGCAGTACTTC.

The chain links TRBV5-6 to TRBJ1-2; tentatively, D is TRBD1 (5 bases). The germline V gene has CDR1 SGHDT and CDR2 YYEEEE. The CDR3 runs 13 residues. Trimming removed 2 bases at V and 4 bases at J, with 9 bases between. The CDR3 DNA follows: TGTGCCAGCAGCTTCGGGGGAGCCTATGGCTACACCTTC. Its protein is CASSFGGAYGYTF.

The genes are TRBV6-1 and TRBJ2-6; the match to TRBD2 covers 8 bases. The V segment lost 4 bases and the J segment 2 bases; nucleotides outside the gene matches: 10. The germline V gene has CDR1 MNHNS and CDR2 SASEGT. There are 18 residues in the CDR3. Written as DNA, the CDR3 is TGTGCCAGCAGTGGGCAAGCGGGAGAGAAGGCTGGGGCCAACGTCCTGACTTTC. This sequence encodes CASSGQAGEKAGANVLTF.

In DNA, the CDR3 is TGTGCCAGCAGAGTAGACAGGGGCTTATACTACGAGCAGTACTTC. Protein product: CASRVDRGLYYEQYF. The chain is built from TRBV2 and TRBJ2-7; 8 bases match TRBD1. The length of the CDR3 is 15 residues. Per germline, CDR1 SNHLY and CDR2 FYNNEI. The J segment lost 3 bases and the V segment lost 6 bases, leaving 10 bases of the junction unmatched.

This rearrangement joins TRBV11-1 to TRBJ1-2; D remains ambiguous. This CDR3 has 13 residues. The germline CDR1 and CDR2 sequences are SGHAT and FQDESV (reference sequence). Trimming cost V 5 bases and J 0 bases, with 7 bases left between them. The CDR3 nucleotides are TGTGCCAGCAGCCCCCAGGCTAACTATGGCTACACCTTC. Residues: CASSPQANYGYTF.

This clone has more than one count but fewer than ten. The chain has TRBV19 and TRBJ2-5; 15 bases are shared with TRBD2. Germline CDR1 is LNHDA and CDR2 is SQIVND (reference sequence). The CDR3 totals 15 residues. The junction had 7 bases not matched to a gene; V was cut back by 5 bases and J by 9 bases. The CDR3 DNA reads as TGTGCCAGTAGTCCGGGACTAGCGGGAGGATGGTCCCAGTACTTC. Translated: CASSPGLAGGWSQYF. The whole variable domain, filled in from reference TRBV19 and TRBJ2-5, reads DGGITQSPKYLFRKEGQNVTLSCEQNLNHDAMYWYRQDPGQGLRLIYYSQIVNDFQKGDIAEGYSVSREKKESFPLTVTSAQKNPTAFYLCASSPGLAGGWSQYFGPGTRLLVL.

V gene TRBV11-2 combines with J gene TRBJ2-7, with 7 bases matching TRBD1. J gave up 5 bases and V 3 bases, and 4 bases lay outside the gene matches. This CDR3 spans 13 amino acids. Germline V lookup: CDR1 SGHAT, CDR2 FQNNGV. Written as DNA, the CDR3 is TGTGCCAGCAGCTTTTCGACAGGGAACGAGCAGTACTTC. Protein product: CASSFSTGNEQYF.

A single count supports this clone. This chain uses TRBV6-4 with TRBJ1-5; 10 positions agree with TRBD1. The CDR3 spans 16 residues. Germline V gives CDR1 MRHNA, CDR2 SNTAGT. The V segment lost 7 bases and the J segment 4 bases; nucleotides outside the gene matches: 10. This CDR3 is CASKTEPGQGNQPQHF. The CDR3 DNA is TGTGCCAGCAAAACAGAACCGGGACAGGGGAATCAGCCCCAGCATTTT.

The chain couples TRBV2 to TRBJ2-2, with TRBD1 matching over 8 bases. Germline V gene sequence: CDR1 SNHLY, CDR2 FYNNEI. Trimming took 4 bases from V and 5 from J; bases not matched to a gene: 6. This CDR3 region has 15 residues. Written as DNA, the CDR3 is TGTGCCAGCAGTGGTAGGACAGGGTATACCGGGGAGCTGTTTTTT. It translates to CASSGRTGYTGELFF.

This chain connects TRBV5-1 to TRBJ2-7, with 10 bases fitting TRBD2. This CDR3 region has 14 residues. Germline lookup yields CDR1 SGHRS and CDR2 YFSETQ. V was pared by 4 bases and J by 4 bases, with 5 bases of the junction left unmatched. CDR3 coding DNA: TGCGCCAGCAGCACCTCTAGCGGGAGTTACGAGCAGTACTTC. Amino acids: CASSTSSGSYEQYF.

The chain combines TRBV6-5 with TRBJ2-4, with D unclear. This CDR3 region has 14 residues. CDR1 is MNHEY, CDR2 SVGAGI, per germline. The germline V and J ends were trimmed by 0 bases and 5 bases, with 8 bases remaining between them. CDR3 nucleotides: TGTGCCAGCAGTTACTCGGAGAACCAAAACATTCAGTACTTC. Translating gives CASSYSENQNIQYF.

The chain uses TRBV29-1 and TRBJ2-6, with 8 bases aligning to TRBD1. Germline CDR1 reads SQVTM; CDR2 reads ANQGSEA. Trimming took 7 bases from V and 0 from J; bases not matched to a gene: 8. This CDR3 has 16 amino acids. The CDR3 spells CSGGVQGDSGANVLTF. The CDR3 DNA is TGCAGCGGGGGAGTACAGGGGGACTCTGGGGCCAACGTCCTGACTTTC.

The chain carries TRBV6-1 and TRBJ2-7, with TRBD1 matching over 11 bases. The CDR3 is 13 amino acids. The V and J ends lost 6 bases and 9 bases, in that order; junction bases with no gene match: 7. Looked up from germline, CDR1 is MNHNS and CDR2 is SASEGT. The CDR3 loop reads CASRAGQGVGQYF. The CDR3 DNA sequence: TGTGCCAGCAGAGCGGGACAGGGGGTCGGGCAGTACTTC.

This chain connects TRBV7-9 to TRBJ1-1, with 11 bases fitting TRBD1. The CDR3 spans 15 residues. Trimming cost V 4 bases and J 5 bases; bases outside gene matches: 6. Germline CDR1 is SEHNR and CDR2 is FQNEAQ (reference sequence). The DNA for the CDR3 is TGTGCCAGCAGCTCTGGACAGGGGGCAGCTACTGAAGCTTTCTTT. Translating gives CASSSGQGAATEAFF.

This clone was seen just once. The chain employs TRBV5-1 and TRBJ1-6; D may be TRBD1 (6 bases). The CDR3 sequence is 18 residues long. Trimming left V 0 bases short and J 6 bases short, with 19 bases between. From germline, CDR1 is SGHRS and CDR2 YFSETQ. The CDR3: CASSLAGNAGAGNSPLHF. The CDR3 DNA sequence: TGCGCCAGCAGCTTGGCCGGTAACGCAGGGGCTGGTAATTCACCCCTCCACTTT.

The chain uses TRBV7-8 and TRBJ2-1, with TRBD1 as a possible D gene (6 bases). The V and J ends lost 1 base and 4 bases respectively, with 8 bases between them. Germline loops: CDR1 SGHVS, CDR2 FQNEAQ. The CDR3 contains 14 residues. Here the CDR3 DNA reads TGTGCCAGCAGCTTAGGACAGGAGTACAATGAGCAGTTCTTC. It encodes CASSLGQEYNEQFF. Using reference TRBV7-8 and TRBJ2-1 for the parts outside the CDR3, the full variable domain is GAGVSQSPRYKVAKRGQDVALRCDPISGHVSLFWYQQALGQGPEFLTYFQNEAQLDKSGLPSDRFFAERPEGSVSTLKIQRTQQEDSAVYLCASSLGQEYNEQFFGPGTRLTVL.

The chain carries TRBV6-5 and TRBJ2-1, with D perhaps matching TRBD2 (5 bases). V was cut by 2 bases and J by 5 bases, with 16 bases left in between. CDR1 and CDR2 (germline): MNHEY, SVGAGI. There are 16 residues in the CDR3. The CDR3 region has the DNA TGTGCCAGCAGTTACAATGGCCGGGGATCCCACAATGAGCAGTTCTTC. Translated, it gives CASSYNGRGSHNEQFF.

This chain links TRBV5-5 with TRBJ2-5; 9 positions agree with TRBD2. J was trimmed by 5 bases and V by 4 bases; bases with no gene match: 9. This CDR3 comprises 15 residues. Germline lookup yields CDR1 SGHKS and CDR2 YYEKEE (reference sequence). CDR3 sequence (DNA): TGTGCCAGCAGCCTGCGACTAGCGGAGGGGGAGACCCAGTACTTC. Its protein product is CASSLRLAEGETQYF.

DNA for the CDR3: TGTGCCAGCAGTTACCTGGGGGCAGGAGGAAACACCATATATTTT. Protein: CASSYLGAGGNTIYF. This chain connects TRBV6-5 to TRBJ1-3; possible D gene TRBD1, 6 bases. The V and J ends lost 2 bases and 4 bases respectively, with 12 bases between them. The germline V gene has CDR1 MNHEY and CDR2 SVGAGI. The CDR3 is 15 residues long.

The chain carries TRBV19 and TRBJ1-3; D not certain. V lost 4 bases, J lost 3 bases, and 19 bases lay in between. Germline V gene data show CDR1 as LNHDA and CDR2 as SQIVND (reference sequence). The CDR3 is made up of 17 amino acids. CDR3 sequence reads: CASSTPGPGMDGNTIYF. In nucleotides, the CDR3 is TGTGCCAGTAGTACCCCAGGACCGGGAATGGATGGAAACACCATATATTTT. The variable domain in full, with the rest retrieved from reference TRBV19 and TRBJ1-3, is DGGITQSPKYLFRKEGQNVTLSCEQNLNHDAMYWYRQDPGQGLRLIYYSQIVNDFQKGDIAEGYSVSREKKESFPLTVTSAQKNPTAFYLCASSTPGPGMDGNTIYFGEGSWLTVV.

The rearrangement joins TRBV6-4 to TRBJ2-5, with TRBD2 matching over 13 bases. The length of the CDR3 is 16 residues. Germline CDR1 reads MRHNA; CDR2 reads SNTAGT. Losses at the gene ends were 1 base for V and 1 base for J; bases not matched to a gene: 0. CDR3 sequence: CASSDWTSGGQETQYF. The CDR3 DNA is TGTGCCAGCAGTGACTGGACTAGCGGGGGCCAAGAGACCCAGTACTTC.